One sample yielded the 26 T cell receptor beta chains listed below, sequenced in a study of T-cell reconstitution after alpha-beta-depleted transplantation in children. Unique molecular identifiers were used to barcode this TCRbeta library. Via MiXCR, TCRdb re-called the PCR reads, giving one row per CDR3 protein. The profile shows about 240,000 distinct CDR3 sequences, about 12% of them singletons. Sequenced material: PBMCs from the stem cell graft donor, taken from the stem cell graft. The receptor source for this set is a human donor who donated a stem cell graft to a child with acute lymphoblastic leukemia.

Turning to this clonotype: A clone one base away is much larger, so this may be a read error. This rearrangement joins TRBV5-1 to TRBJ2-7; TRBD1 aligns across 7 bases. Germline V gives CDR1 SGHRS, CDR2 YFSETQ. This CDR3 has 15 amino acids. This CDR3 is CASSLVGTATYEHYF. The CDR3 region has the DNA TGCGCCAGCAGCTTAGTTGGGACAGCGACCTACGAGCACTACTTC.

This clonotype was observed at least ten times. The gene calls are TRBV9 and TRBJ1-6; D is unresolved. Germline CDR1 reads SGDLS; CDR2 reads YYNGEE. The CDR3 sequence is 14 residues long. V shed 3 bases and J shed 5 bases, with 9 bases lying between them. The CDR3 spells CASSALGDNSPLHF. The CDR3 DNA is TGTGCCAGCAGCGCCCTGGGCGATAATTCACCCCTCCACTTT.

Ten or more counts support this clonotype. The chain links TRBV27 to TRBJ2-6; D gene unclear. Germline V gives CDR1 MNHEY, CDR2 SMNVEV (reference sequence). V dropped 6 bases and J dropped 0 bases, with 18 bases sitting between them. The CDR3 runs to 18 residues. CDR3 sequence (DNA): TGTGCCAGCAGCTTCAGGTTCTTCGATTACTCTGGGGCCAACGTCCTGACTTTC. Amino acid sequence: CASSFRFFDYSGANVLTF.

Many counts were recorded for this clonotype. The genes are TRBV3-1 and TRBJ1-2; D uncertain. The germline CDR1 and CDR2 sequences are LGHDT and YNNKEL (reference sequence). V was pared by 4 bases and J by 2 bases, with 11 bases between. The length of the CDR3 is 14 residues. CDR3 region: CASSRRGENYGYTF. The CDR3 bases are TGTGCCAGCAGCCGACGAGGAGAGAACTATGGCTACACCTTC.

This clonotype was picked up many times. This sequence joins TRBV18 and TRBJ2-2; possible D gene TRBD1, 6 bases. The CDR3 runs to 15 residues. Trimming removed 6 bases from V and 5 bases from J, with 16 bases in between. Per germline, CDR1 KGHSH and CDR2 LQKENI. CDR3 loop: CASSSQGQRTGELFF. CDR3 sequence (DNA): TGTGCCAGCTCGTCGCAAGGACAGAGGACCGGGGAGCTGTTTTTT.

V gene TRBV6-5 combines with J gene TRBJ2-5; D call uncertain. This CDR3 is built from 12 residues. The germline V gene has CDR1 MNHEY and CDR2 SVGAGI. Trimming took 7 bases from V and 4 from J, leaving 10 bases between them. The CDR3 DNA reads TGTGCCAGCAAACGGGCAGGAGAGACCCAGTACTTC. This gives the protein CASKRAGETQYF.

In its sample, this clonotype was seen a few times. The chain has TRBV9 and TRBJ2-4; D may be TRBD2 (7 bases). CDR1 and CDR2 (germline): SGDLS, YYNGEE. This CDR3 comprises 16 residues. V was clipped by 0 bases and J by 1 base, with 11 bases between them. CDR3 nucleotide sequence: TGTGCCAGCAGCGTAGGAGGGGGAGGGGCCAAAAACATTCAGTACTTC. Translated, it gives CASSVGGGGAKNIQYF.

This clonotype was counted at least ten times. The chain combines TRBV5-1 with TRBJ2-7; 10 positions match TRBD2. This CDR3 is built from 16 residues. Germline V CDR1 and CDR2: SGHRS, YFSETQ. The V segment lost 1 base and the J segment 3 bases; nucleotides outside the gene matches: 7. CDR3 DNA sequence: TGCGCCAGCAGCTTGTCGGCTAGCGGGAGCCTCTACGAGCAGTACTTC. The encoded protein is CASSLSASGSLYEQYF. The full variable domain, in which reference TRBV5-1 and TRBJ2-7 provide the parts outside the CDR3, is KAGVTQTPRYLIKTRGQQVTLSCSPISGHRSVSWYQQTPGQGLQFLFEYFSETQRNKGNFPGRFSGRQFSNSRSEMNVSTLELGDSALYLCASSLSASGSLYEQYFGPGTRLTVT.

This clonotype was counted at least ten times. The rearrangement joins TRBV12-3 or TRBV12-4 to TRBJ1-1; the D is unclear. CDR3 length equals 13 residues. V dropped 8 bases and J dropped 5 bases, with 15 bases sitting between them. The CDR3: CASSLIKQTEAFF. The CDR3 bases are TGTGCCAGCTCACTTATTAAGCAAACTGAAGCTTTCTTT.

The rearrangement joins TRBV20-1 to TRBJ2-5; D not certain. The germline gives CDR1 DFQATT, CDR2 SNEGSKA (reference sequence). V dropped 3 bases and J dropped 2 bases, with 7 bases sitting between them. The CDR3 extends over 12 amino acids. The CDR3 spells CSASLLQETQYF. CDR3 nucleotides: TGCAGTGCTAGTTTATTACAAGAGACCCAGTACTTC.

This clonotype has at least ten counts. The chain links TRBV20-1 to TRBJ2-7; 11 nucleotides align to TRBD2. Germline CDR1 is DFQATT and CDR2 is SNEGSKA (reference sequence). The CDR3 runs 16 residues. The J segment lost 6 bases and the V segment lost 5 bases, leaving 15 bases of the junction unmatched. The DNA of the CDR3 is TGCAGTGCTTTCAACTTATTAGCGGGAGGGGCCGGCGAGCAGTACTTC. It codes for CSAFNLLAGGAGEQYF.

This clonotype showed up many times. The genes are TRBV4-1 and TRBJ1-4, with a tentative D call TRBD1 (6 bases). The germline CDR1 and CDR2 sequences are MGHRA and YSYEKL. The ends were cut back, 4 bases at V and 3 bases at J, with 15 bases in the middle. CDR3 length: 16 amino acids. Here the CDR3 DNA reads TGCGCCAGCAGCCCCACCCGAAGGGGGGCTAATGAAAAACTGTTTTTT. Its protein product is CASSPTRRGANEKLFF.

There are many counts of this clonotype. This chain uses TRBV5-1 with TRBJ2-7; 9 nucleotides match TRBD1. Germline V gene sequence: CDR1 SGHRS, CDR2 YFSETQ. This CDR3 has 15 amino acids. The V segment lost 8 bases and the J segment 2 bases; nucleotides outside the gene matches: 11. CDR3 DNA sequence: TGCGCCAGTCGGACAGGGGCCGCCGCCACCTACGAGCAGTACTTC. It specifies CASRTGAAATYEQYF.

This chain uses TRBV7-9 with TRBJ1-2; 9 bases map to TRBD1. V lost 5 bases, J lost 8 bases, and 6 bases stayed unmatched. The CDR3 consists of 13 residues. Germline CDR1 and CDR2: SEHNR and FQNEAQ (reference sequence). CDR3 sequence reads: CASSGNTGGGYTF. CDR3 in DNA: TGTGCCAGCAGCGGTAATACAGGGGGCGGCTACACCTTC. Looking up the rest from reference TRBV7-9 and TRBJ1-2 gives the full variable domain: DTGVSQNPRHKITKRGQNVTFRCDPISEHNRLYWYRQTLGQGPEFLTYFQNEAQLEKSRLLSDRFSAERPKGSFSTLEIQRTEQGDSAMYLCASSGNTGGGYTFGSGTRLTVV.

At least ten counts were recorded for this clonotype. The rearrangement uses TRBV20-1 and TRBJ2-7; weak D call: TRBD2 (5 bases). Trimming removed 5 bases at V and 1 base at J, with 12 bases between. The CDR3 runs to 13 residues. CDR1 and CDR2 (germline): DFQATT, SNEGSKA (reference sequence). CDR3 sequence reads: CSADGLASYEQYF. DNA for the CDR3: TGCAGTGCTGACGGACTCGCTTCCTACGAGCAGTACTTC.

This clonotype showed up many times. The J gene is TRBJ2-1, the V gene TRBV12-3 or TRBV12-4; D not certain. The germline V and J ends were trimmed by 2 bases and 7 bases, with 9 bases remaining between them. The CDR3 runs to 13 residues. As DNA, the CDR3 is TGTGCCAGCAGTTTAATGGTGTCGAATGAGCAGTTCTTC. It yields the protein CASSLMVSNEQFF.

The chain couples TRBV10-3 to TRBJ2-7; weak D call: TRBD1 (6 bases). The CDR3 is 16 residues long. The V and J ends lost 2 bases and 1 base respectively, with 15 bases between them. The germline V gene encodes CDR1 ENHRY and CDR2 SYGVKD. The CDR3 here is CAISEEFGTRSYEQYF. The CDR3 nucleotides read TGTGCCATCAGTGAGGAATTCGGGACAAGGTCCTACGAGCAGTACTTC.

About this clonotype itself: Given a much more abundant clone one base away, this may be a read error. The rearrangement links TRBV20-1 to TRBJ2-4; a possible D gene is TRBD2 (5 bases). The CDR3 is made up of 14 amino acids. Germline CDR1 DFQATT, CDR2 SNEGSKA (reference sequence). Trimming stripped 5 bases from V and 16 bases from J, with 27 bases between. CDR3 loop: CSARGKGIPVPNYF. In DNA form, the CDR3 reads TGCAGTGCTCGGGGTAAAGGGATTCCTGTCCCCAACTACTTC.

This clonotype was seen a few times. The chain uses TRBV6-1 and TRBJ1-2, with 7 bases fitting TRBD1. The ends lost 7 bases at V and 6 bases at J; junction bases unmatched: 11. The CDR3 runs 14 residues. Germline V gene lookup returns CDR1 MNHNS and CDR2 SASEGT. The CDR3 spells CASITTRDRHGYTF. In nucleotides, the CDR3 is TGTGCCAGCATAACTACACGGGACAGACATGGCTACACCTTC.

Notes on this clonotype: Just one base apart from a much larger clone, this may be a read error. The chain employs TRBV2 and TRBJ2-7; D gene unclear. The CDR3 has 12 residues. The V gene's germline CDR1 is SNHLY and CDR2 FYNNEI. CDR3 sequence reads: CASNPLSYDQYF. In nucleotides, the CDR3 is TGTGCCAGCAATCCTTTATCCTACGACCAGTACTTC.

This clonotype was recorded at least ten times. The chain employs TRBV5-4 and TRBJ1-2; D is unclear. V was shortened by 0 bases and J by 0 bases, with 6 bases between the two germline ends. This CDR3 region has 14 residues. Germline V gene sequence: CDR1 SGHNT, CDR2 YYREEE (reference sequence). The CDR3 DNA sequence: TGTGCCAGCAGCTTGGTGGCAGCTAACTATGGCTACACCTTC. This encodes CASSLVAANYGYTF. The entire variable domain, with the rest obtained from reference TRBV5-4 and TRBJ1-2, is as follows: ETGVTQSPTHLIKTRGQQVTLRCSSQSGHNTVSWYQQALGQGPQFIFQYYREEENGRGNFPPRFSGLQFPNYSSELNVNALELDDSALYLCASSLVAANYGYTFGSGTRLTVV.

The chain uses TRBV11-1 and TRBJ2-5; 9 nucleotides line up with TRBD2. The CDR3 contains 18 residues. Per germline, CDR1 SGHAT and CDR2 FQDESV (reference sequence). V lost 2 bases, J lost 5 bases, and 15 bases stayed unmatched. The chain's CDR3 is CASSLNRGRAAVWETQYF. CDR3 nucleotide sequence: TGTGCCAGCAGCTTAAATCGCGGGAGGGCCGCCGTCTGGGAGACCCAGTACTTC.

This clonotype was recorded at least ten times. The rearrangement links TRBV11-2 to TRBJ2-1; TRBD2 aligns across 10 bases. CDR3 size: 16 residues. In germline, CDR1 is SGHAT, CDR2 FQNNGV. The V and J ends lost 0 bases and 8 bases, in that order; junction bases with no gene match: 7. The CDR3 DNA sequence: TGTGCCAGCAGCTTAGATGTCCTAGCGGGAGTAGATGAGCAGTTCTTC. This codes for CASSLDVLAGVDEQFF.

This clonotype was seen more than once but under ten times. The chain carries TRBV20-1 and TRBJ2-2, with D possibly matching TRBD1 (5 bases). This CDR3 spans 12 amino acids. Trimming left V 0 bases short and J 15 bases short, with 14 bases between. Germline V CDR1 and CDR2: DFQATT, SNEGSKA (reference sequence). CDR3 region: CSARDFQGKMFF. For the CDR3, the DNA is TGCAGTGCTAGAGATTTCCAGGGAAAGATGTTTTTT.

This clonotype was seen only a few times. This rearrangement joins TRBV20-1 to TRBJ2-1; D not resolved. The germline V and J ends were trimmed by 8 bases and 0 bases, with 8 bases remaining between them. Germline V gene lookup returns CDR1 DFQATT and CDR2 SNEGSKA (reference sequence). This CDR3 contains 12 residues. CDR3 in DNA: TGCAGTTGGTGGCTCTCCTACAATGAGCAGTTCTTC. Amino acid sequence: CSWWLSYNEQFF.

This clonotype has only a few counts. This chain connects TRBV19 to TRBJ1-2; maybe TRBD1 (6 bases). Germline loops: CDR1 LNHDA, CDR2 SQIVND (reference sequence). Trimming removed 1 base at V and 4 bases at J, with 16 bases between. CDR3 length: 16 residues. The chain's CDR3 is CASSIGTVSYAYGYTF. Here the CDR3 DNA reads TGTGCCAGTAGTATAGGGACAGTTTCCTATGCCTATGGCTACACCTTC.